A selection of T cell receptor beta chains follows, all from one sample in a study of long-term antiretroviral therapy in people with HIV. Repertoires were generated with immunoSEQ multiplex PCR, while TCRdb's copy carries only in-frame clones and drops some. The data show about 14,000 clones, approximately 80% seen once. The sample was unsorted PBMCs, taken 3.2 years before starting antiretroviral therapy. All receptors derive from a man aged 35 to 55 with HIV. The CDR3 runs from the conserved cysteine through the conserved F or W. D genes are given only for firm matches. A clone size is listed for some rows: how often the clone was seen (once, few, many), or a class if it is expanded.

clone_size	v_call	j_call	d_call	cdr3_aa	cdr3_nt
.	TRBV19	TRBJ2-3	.	CASSIPGGASDTQYF	TGTGCCAGTAGTATTCCCGGGGGCGCCTCAGATACGCAGTATTTT
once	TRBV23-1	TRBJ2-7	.	CASSQAPGGHSYEQYF	TGCGCCAGCAGTCAAGCTCCGGGGGGCCATTCCTACGAGCAGTACTTC
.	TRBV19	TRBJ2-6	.	CASSNRGVGSGANVLTF	TGTGCCAGTAGTAATAGGGGCGTAGGGTCTGGGGCCAACGTCCTGACTTTC
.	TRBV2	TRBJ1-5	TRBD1	CASSLYRGVGNQPQHF	TGTGCCAGCAGTCTCTACAGGGGAGTGGGCAATCAGCCCCAGCATTTT
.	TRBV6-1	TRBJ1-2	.	CASSEAVAGMGGYTF	TGTGCCAGCAGTGAAGCGGTCGCAGGGATGGGGGGCTACACCTTC
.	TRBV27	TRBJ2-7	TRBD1	CASRSTGQGLIGAYEQYF	TGTGCCAGCAGATCGACGGGACAGGGATTAATAGGGGCCTACGAGCAGTACTTC
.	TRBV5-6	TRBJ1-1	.	CASSLDSEAFF	TGTGCCAGCAGCTTGGACAGTGAAGCTTTCTTT
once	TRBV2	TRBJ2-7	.	CASWRGQGTYEQYF	TGTGCCAGCTGGCGCGGGCAGGGGACCTACGAGCAGTACTTC
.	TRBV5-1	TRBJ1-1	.	CASSLSSANTEAFF	TGCGCCAGCAGCTTGAGCTCAGCGAACACTGAAGCTTTCTTT
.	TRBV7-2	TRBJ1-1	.	CASSLDMRGTEAFF	TGTGCCAGCAGCTTAGATATGAGGGGCACTGAAGCTTTCTTT
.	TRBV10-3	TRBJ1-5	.	CAISDLGGQPQHF	TGTGCCATCAGTGACCTAGGAGGGCAGCCCCAGCATTTT
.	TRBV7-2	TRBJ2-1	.	CASSPPGGFNEQFF	TGTGCCAGCAGCCCCCCCGGCGGGTTCAATGAGCAGTTCTTC
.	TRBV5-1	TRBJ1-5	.	CATPSEPYSNQPQHF	TGCGCCACCCCCTCGGAACCATATAGCAATCAGCCCCAGCATTTT
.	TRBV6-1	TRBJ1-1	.	CASSEDQGFLNTEAFF	TGTGCCAGCAGTGAAGACCAAGGCTTCTTGAACACTGAAGCTTTCTTT
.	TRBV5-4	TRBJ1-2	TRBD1	CASSLNRGGNYGYTF	TGTGCCAGCAGCTTGAACAGGGGGGGGAACTATGGCTACACCTTC
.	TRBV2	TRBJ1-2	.	CASSAMDGAPYGYTF	TGTGCCAGCAGTGCCATGGATGGGGCCCCCTATGGCTACACCTTC
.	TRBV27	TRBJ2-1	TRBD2	CASSAALGLAGSSEQFF	TGTGCCAGCAGTGCCGCCCTGGGACTAGCGGGAAGTAGTGAGCAGTTCTTC
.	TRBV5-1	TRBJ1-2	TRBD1	CASSAGQGDYGYTF	TGCGCCAGCAGCGCGGGACAGGGCGACTATGGCTACACCTTC
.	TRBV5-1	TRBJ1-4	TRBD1	CASSRDRNEKLFF	TGCGCCAGCAGCCGGGACAGGAATGAAAAACTGTTTTTT
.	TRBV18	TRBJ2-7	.	CASSPTGASYEQYF	TGTGCCAGCTCACCGACAGGCGCCTCCTACGAGCAGTACTTC
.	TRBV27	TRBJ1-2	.	CATYGGGSGGYTF	TGTGCCACCTACGGGGGGGGCTCGGGAGGCTACACCTTC
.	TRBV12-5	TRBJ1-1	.	CASGLVPLLMNTEAFF	TGTGCTAGTGGTTTGGTACCACTGCTGATGAACACTGAAGCTTTCTTT
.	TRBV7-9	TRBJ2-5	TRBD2	CASSPSGGMETQYF	TGTGCCAGCAGCCCGAGCGGGGGGATGGAGACCCAGTACTTC
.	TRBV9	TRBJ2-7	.	CASSVGDSSYEQYF	TGTGCCAGCAGCGTAGGTGACAGCTCCTACGAGCAGTACTTC
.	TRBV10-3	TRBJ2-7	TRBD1	CAISLQGSSYEQYF	TGTGCCATCAGCTTACAGGGGTCCTCCTACGAGCAGTACTTC
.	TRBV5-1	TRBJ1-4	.	CASSLTPTNEKLFF	TGTGCCAGCAGCTTGACACCAACTAATGAAAAACTGTTTTTT
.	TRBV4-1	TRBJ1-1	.	CASRRDGGVTEAFF	TGCGCCAGCAGGCGCGACGGAGGTGTCACTGAAGCTTTCTTT
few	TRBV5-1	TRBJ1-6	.	CASSLSAPGYSPLHF	TGCGCCAGCAGCTTGAGTGCCCCGGGATATTCACCCCTCCACTTT
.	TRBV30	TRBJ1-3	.	CAWNVGQTGNTIYF	TGTGCCTGGAATGTAGGGCAGACTGGAAACACCATATATTTT
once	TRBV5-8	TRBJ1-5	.	CASRPPRAGVNQPQHF	TGTGCCAGCAGACCACCCAGGGCCGGGGTAAATCAGCCCCAGCATTTT
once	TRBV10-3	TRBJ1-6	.	CAISETGGGRNSPLHF	TGTGCCATCAGTGAGACAGGAGGGGGACGAAATTCACCCCTCCACTTT
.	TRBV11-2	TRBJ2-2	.	CASSLMGQNTGELFF	TGTGCCAGCAGCTTAATGGGACAGAACACCGGGGAGCTGTTTTTT
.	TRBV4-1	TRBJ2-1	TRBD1	CASSQPDRGDEQFF	TGCGCCAGCAGCCAACCGGACAGGGGCGATGAGCAGTTCTTC
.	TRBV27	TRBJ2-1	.	CASSLSVGTLVHEQFF	TGTGCCAGCAGTTTATCAGTGGGGACCCTGGTCCATGAGCAGTTCTTC
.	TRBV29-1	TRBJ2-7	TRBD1	CSVSGGELFPGEQYF	TGCAGCGTTTCAGGGGGCGAGCTCTTCCCGGGCGAGCAGTACTTC
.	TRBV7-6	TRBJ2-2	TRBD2	CASSLGLATNTGELFF	TGTGCCAGCAGCTTAGGACTAGCGACGAACACCGGGGAGCTGTTTTTT
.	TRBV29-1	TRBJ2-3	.	CSVAATDGVDTQYF	TGCAGCGTTGCTGCCACGGACGGAGTAGATACGCAGTATTTT
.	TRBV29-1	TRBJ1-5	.	CSVPGQGDQPQHF	TGCAGCGTTCCGGGCCAGGGCGATCAGCCCCAGCATTTT
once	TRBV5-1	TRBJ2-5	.	CASSLFQETQYF	TGCGCCAGCAGCTTGTTCCAAGAGACCCAGTACTTC
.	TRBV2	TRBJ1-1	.	CARATGGDEAFF	TGTGCCAGAGCGACAGGAGGAGATGAAGCTTTCTTT
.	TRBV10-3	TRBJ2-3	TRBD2	CAVGLAGSLTDTQYF	TGTGCCGTGGGACTAGCGGGCTCTCTCACAGATACGCAGTATTTT
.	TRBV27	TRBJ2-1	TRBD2	CASSLSTGGPYNEQFF	TGTGCCAGCAGTTTAAGCACGGGGGGGCCGTACAATGAGCAGTTCTTC
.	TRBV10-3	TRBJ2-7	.	CAIMGSSNEQYF	TGTGCCATCATGGGGTCTAGTAACGAGCAGTACTTC
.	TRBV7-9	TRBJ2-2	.	CASSSGTGRSGELFF	TGTGCCAGCAGCTCTGGGACGGGGAGGTCCGGGGAGCTGTTTTTT
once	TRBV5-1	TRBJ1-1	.	CASSSPPDTEAFF	TGCGCCAGCAGCTCACCCCCGGACACTGAAGCTTTCTTT
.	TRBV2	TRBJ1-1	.	CASSLKSGVANTEAFF	TGTGCCAGCAGCTTAAAGTCAGGGGTGGCGAACACTGAAGCTTTCTTT
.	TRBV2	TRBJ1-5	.	CASSEQVKQPQHF	TGTGCCAGCAGTGAACAGGTAAAACAGCCCCAGCATTTT
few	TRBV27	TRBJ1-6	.	CASSRADSPLHF	TGTGCCAGCAGCAGGGCTGATTCACCCCTCCACTTT
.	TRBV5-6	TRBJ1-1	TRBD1	CASSSGQGASRAFF	TGTGCCAGCAGCTCGGGACAGGGGGCGTCACGGGCTTTCTTT
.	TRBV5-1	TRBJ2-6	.	CASSLVAGVGANVLTF	TGCGCCAGCAGCTTGGTTGCCGGGGTTGGGGCCAACGTCCTGACTTTC
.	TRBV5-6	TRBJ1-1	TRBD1	CASSRSGQVNTEAFF	TGTGCCAGCAGCCGGTCGGGACAGGTGAACACTGAAGCTTTCTTT
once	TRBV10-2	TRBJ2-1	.	CASSESKGGWNEQFF	TGCGCCAGCAGTGAGTCGAAGGGGGGATGGAATGAGCAGTTCTTC
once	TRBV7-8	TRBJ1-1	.	CASSPPRGDTEAFF	TGTGCCAGCAGCCCCCCGCGGGGGGACACTGAAGCTTTCTTT
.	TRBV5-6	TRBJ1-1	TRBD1	CASSPPGTGGSNTEAFF	TGTGCCAGCAGCCCACCCGGGACAGGGGGGAGTAACACTGAAGCTTTCTTT
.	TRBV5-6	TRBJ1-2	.	CASSLEGSPIGYTF	TGTGCCAGCAGCTTGGAAGGCAGCCCCATTGGCTACACCTTC
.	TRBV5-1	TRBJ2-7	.	CASSLTMNRVGLYEQYF	TGCGCCAGCAGCCTGACTATGAATAGGGTGGGGCTCTACGAGCAGTACTTC
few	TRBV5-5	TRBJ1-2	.	CASSPDTYYGYTF	TGTGCCAGCAGCCCGGACACCTACTATGGCTACACCTTC
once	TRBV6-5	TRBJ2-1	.	CASSRTINEQFF	TGTGCCAGCAGTCGGACGATCAATGAGCAGTTCTTC
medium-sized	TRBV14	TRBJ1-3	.	CASSQFGFGNTIYF	TGTGCCAGCAGCCAGTTCGGTTTTGGAAACACCATATATTTT
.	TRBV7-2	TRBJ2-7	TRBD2	CASSRSSGGAYEQYF	TGTGCCAGCAGCCGCTCTAGCGGGGGGGCCTACGAGCAGTACTTC